This T cell receptor beta chain was identified in a study of control samples from healthy donors and cancer patients. Using immunoSEQ multiplex PCR, the repertoire was profiled, and TCRdb retains in-frame clones only, with some absent. The sample lists roughly 130,000 clones, about 95% seen once, with less than 4% in the top ten. CDR1 and CDR2 (germline): MNHEY, SMNVEV (reference sequence). Trimming removed 3 bases at V and 5 bases at J, with 13 bases between. The CDR3 is made up of 14 amino acids. Sequencing was done on a sample of blood. The chain has TRBV27 and TRBJ2-5; D possibly uses TRBD1 or TRBD2 (6 bases each). The sequence came from a man aged 25 to 40 in good health. CDR3 sequence: CASSFRGRWETQYF. The DNA for the CDR3 is TGTGCCAGCAGTTTCCGGGGGCGTTGGGAGACCCAGTACTTC.